The entry that follows covers one T cell receptor beta chain sequence. What it binds is unknown. With the Oncomine TCR Beta short-read assay, DNA from cultured CD4+ T cells was sequenced. One entry per CDR3 protein results from TCRdb running MiXCR on the PCR reads. The repertoire holds fewer than 7,000 distinct CDR3 sequences, with less than 50% as singletons. The data belong to a study of vaccination and CD4 T cells after COVID-19. The overall study: A median of approximately 96 days (range 35 to 161) separated diagnosis from post-COVID sampling. The authors gave control cultures a CEFX pool, an HIV-1 Nef pool, or no peptide.

Specified treatment: roughly 11-day PBMC culture with coronavirus spike peptide pools or control peptides (ViraFEST assay). Harvesting of the unexposed donor's CD4+ T cells predated the COVID-19 pandemic (2011-2018). V was pared by 8 bases and J by 0 bases, with 4 bases of the junction left unmatched. Germline CDR1 is MDHEN and CDR2 is SYDVKM. This CDR3 has 14 amino acids. This chain uses TRBV28 with TRBJ1-3, with 7 positions matching TRBD1. The TCR was taken from a human donor in good health. Sequenced sample: CD4+ T cells from blood, cultured in vitro. Written as DNA, the CDR3 is TGTGCCAGCGAGGGACAGAGCTCTGGAAACACCATATATTTT. The encoded protein is CASEGQSSGNTIYF. The full variable domain, completed using reference TRBV28 and TRBJ1-3, is DVKVTQSSRYLVKRTGEKVFLECVQDMDHENMFWYRQDPGLGLRLIYFSYDVKMKEKGDIPEGYSVSREKKERFSLILESASTNQTSMYLCASEGQSSGNTIYFGEGSWLTVV.